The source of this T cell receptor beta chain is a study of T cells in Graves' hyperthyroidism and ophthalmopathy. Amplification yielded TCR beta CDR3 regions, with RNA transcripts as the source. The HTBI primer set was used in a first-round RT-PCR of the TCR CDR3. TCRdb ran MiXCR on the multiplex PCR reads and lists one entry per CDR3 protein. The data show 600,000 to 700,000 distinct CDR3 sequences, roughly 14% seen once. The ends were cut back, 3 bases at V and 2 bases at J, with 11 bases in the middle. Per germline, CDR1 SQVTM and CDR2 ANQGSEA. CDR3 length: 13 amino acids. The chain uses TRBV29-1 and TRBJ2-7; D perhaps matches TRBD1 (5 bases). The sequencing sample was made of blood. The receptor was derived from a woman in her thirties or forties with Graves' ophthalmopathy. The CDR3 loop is CSVEKDSTYEQYF. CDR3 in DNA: TGCAGCGTTGAGAAAGACAGCACCTACGAGCAGTACTTC.